This T cell receptor beta chain stems from a study of T cell repertoires in cytomegalovirus infection. Background on the study: Well-studied HLA-B-restricted epitopes and recently identified HLA-C-restricted epitopes of CMV were both used in the study. Indications of both CMV infection and matching HLA type were provided by public TCR beta signatures.

MiXCR, run by TCRdb on the reads, gives a single entry per CDR3 protein. Among about 770,000 distinct CDR3 sequences listed, almost 30% were seen once. V was pared by 8 bases and J by 3 bases, with 25 bases between. The CDR3 runs to 17 residues. This clonotype was seen repeatedly, ten times or more. Its antigen is undetermined. The clonotype comes from a human donor in good health (CMV status not recorded). Some clones in this sample may be carry-over from other donors' samples. The V call is TRBV12-3 or TRBV12-4, the J call TRBJ2-5; D is possibly TRBD1 (6 bases). This material consisted of cultured CD8+ T cells from PBMCs, taken from culture after CMV antigen stimulation. The CDR3 DNA reads TGTGCCAGCGGACAACAGGGAAGGGGCCTATGGAAAGAGACCCAGTACTTC. Its protein is CASGQQGRGLWKETQYF.